This entry lists 22 T cell receptor beta chains sequenced from one sample in a study of type 1 regulatory T cells. MiXCR, run by TCRdb on the reads, gives a single entry per CDR3 protein. The sample includes 80,000 to 100,000 distinct CDR3 sequences, around a third of them seen just once. Sequenced: CD4+ T cells, either the whole sample or a sorted fraction (not recorded which). The source of these receptors is a human donor in good health.

The chain has TRBV5-1 and TRBJ2-3, with no clear D. Trimming pared 6 bases from V and 4 bases from J, leaving 18 bases between. The CDR3 is 15 residues long. Germline V lookup: CDR1 SGHRS, CDR2 YFSETQ. CDR3 sequence: CASTRNGITADTQYF. The CDR3 DNA reads as TGCGCCAGCACTAGGAACGGAATTACGGCAGATACGCAGTATTTT.

V gene TRBV20-1 combines with J gene TRBJ2-3, with 8 bases that match TRBD2. V lost 6 bases, J lost 1 base, and 3 bases stayed unmatched. The CDR3 totals 13 residues. Germline V gives CDR1 DFQATT, CDR2 SNEGSKA (reference sequence). The CDR3 coding sequence is TGCAGTGCCAGGCGGGGGGGCACAGATACGCAGTATTTT. This encodes CSARRGGTDTQYF.

This clonotype came up a few times. The J gene is TRBJ2-5, the V gene TRBV12-3 or TRBV12-4, with D uncertain. V was shortened by 1 base and J by 5 bases, with 8 bases between the two germline ends. This CDR3 comprises 13 residues. CDR3 sequence: CASSLGTTETQYF. In nucleotides, the CDR3 is TGTGCCAGCAGTTTAGGGACGACGGAGACCCAGTACTTC.

The chain combines TRBV30 with TRBJ1-2, with 10 nucleotides matching TRBD1. Losses at the gene ends were 4 bases for V and 8 bases for J; bases not matched to a gene: 7. Germline V gene data show CDR1 as GTSNPN and CDR2 as SVGIG (reference sequence). The CDR3 is 13 residues long. Here the CDR3 DNA reads TGTGCCTGGACCGTCGGGGGACAGGGGGGCTACACCTTC. It translates to CAWTVGGQGGYTF.

This clonotype was detected only a few times. V is TRBV19 and J is TRBJ2-3; 11 bases agree with TRBD1. The CDR3 sequence is 14 residues long. With V trimmed by 6 bases and J by 6 bases, 5 bases remained unmatched. Germline-derived CDR1 and CDR2 are LNHDA and SQIVND (reference sequence). DNA for the CDR3: TGTGCCAGTAGGGACAGGGGGCGCGTTGATACGCAGTATTTT. Translation gives CASRDRGRVDTQYF.

Only one count was recorded for this clonotype. A single base separates this from a much larger clone, so it may be a read error. The V call is TRBV28, the J call TRBJ2-2; no definite D call. V gave up 1 base and J gave up 1 base, with 4 bases separating them. The CDR3 contains 14 residues. Germline V CDR1 and CDR2: MDHEN, SYDVKM. The CDR3 loop reads CASSLSGNTGELFF. For the CDR3, the DNA is TGTGCCAGCAGTTTATCGGGGAACACCGGGGAGCTGTTTTTT.

The sample holds a few counts of this clonotype. The V call is TRBV11-2, the J call TRBJ2-3; D is tentatively TRBD1 or TRBD2 (5 bases each). CDR1 SGHAT and CDR2 FQNNGV come from the germline V gene. Trimming shortened V by 3 bases and J by 2 bases, and 15 bases separated the two germline ends. The CDR3 contains 16 residues. CDR3 DNA sequence: TGTGCCAGCAGCTTGAGGGGCAGGATATACACAGATACGCAGTATTTT. It is translated as CASSLRGRIYTDTQYF.

A remark on this clonotype: Lacking the conserved final phenylalanine or tryptophan, this CDR3 likely reflects a read error. The chain couples TRBV5-1 to TRBJ1-1; D may be TRBD1 (5 bases). The germline gives CDR1 SGHRS, CDR2 YFSETQ. The length of the CDR3 is 17 residues. With 0 bases removed from V and 4 bases from J, the gap between germline ends came to 19 bases. CDR3 sequence: CASSLGQGLRLGTEAFL. As DNA, the CDR3 is TGCGCCAGCAGCTTGGGGCAGGGACTTCGGCTCGGCACTGAAGCTTTCCTT.

The sample holds a few counts of this clonotype. This rearrangement joins TRBV18 to TRBJ1-2; no clear D gene. Germline values: CDR1 KGHSH, CDR2 LQKENI. This CDR3 spans 17 amino acids. V was clipped by 6 bases and J by 8 bases, with 28 bases between them. The CDR3 coding sequence is TGTGCCAGCTCGCCGTCCCCGGTCAGTTCCTCACGGGGAGGCTACACCTTC. It is translated as CASSPSPVSSSRGGYTF.

This chain links TRBV7-9 with TRBJ2-2; D ambiguous. Germline V gives CDR1 SEHNR, CDR2 FQNEAQ (reference sequence). This CDR3 is built from 15 residues. Trimming left V 0 bases short and J 4 bases short, with 9 bases between. CDR3 DNA: TGTGCCAGCAGCTTAGCGGCATCGGCCACCGGGGAGCTGTTTTTT. This sequence encodes CASSLAASATGELFF. Full variable domain (remainder filled in from reference TRBV7-9 and TRBJ2-2): DTGVSQNPRHKITKRGQNVTFRCDPISEHNRLYWYRQTLGQGPEFLTYFQNEAQLEKSRLLSDRFSAERPKGSFSTLEIQRTEQGDSAMYLCASSLAASATGELFFGEGSRLTVL.

This clonotype turned up a few times. The chain is built from TRBV30 and TRBJ1-5; D is possibly TRBD1 (5 bases). With 3 bases removed from V and 2 bases from J, the gap between germline ends came to 11 bases. This CDR3 is built from 14 residues. CDR1 and CDR2 (germline): GTSNPN, SVGIG (reference sequence). CDR3 loop: CAWSGMGGNQPQHF. The CDR3 DNA reads TGTGCCTGGAGCGGAATGGGGGGCAATCAGCCCCAGCATTTT.

This sequence joins TRBV3-1 and TRBJ2-1; weak D call: TRBD1 (5 bases). Germline CDR1 LGHDT, CDR2 YNNKEL (reference sequence). This CDR3 is built from 13 residues. Trimming shortened V by 1 base and J by 7 bases, and 8 bases separated the two germline ends. Here the CDR3 reads CASSQGQMNEQFF. CDR3 DNA: TGTGCCAGCAGCCAAGGACAGATGAATGAGCAGTTCTTC.

The V and J genes are TRBV6-4 and TRBJ1-2; D might be TRBD1 (5 bases). Trimming took off 0 bases at V and 5 bases at J, with 7 bases between the two ends. The CDR3 length is 13 residues. Germline CDR1 is MRHNA and CDR2 is SNTAGT. The CDR3 region is CASSDSQVYGYTF. The CDR3 nucleotides are TGTGCCAGCAGTGACTCACAGGTATATGGCTACACCTTC.

The rearrangement joins TRBV3-1 to TRBJ2-2; TRBD1 is a possible D gene (6 bases). V dropped 3 bases and J dropped 5 bases, with 13 bases sitting between them. The germline CDR1 and CDR2 sequences are LGHDT and YNNKEL (reference sequence). The CDR3 is 15 residues long. CDR3: CASSQTTGYTGELFF. The CDR3 DNA reads TGTGCCAGCAGCCAGACTACAGGGTATACCGGGGAGCTGTTTTTT.

This rearrangement joins TRBV7-2 to TRBJ1-3, with 7 bases aligning to TRBD1. The CDR3 covers 14 residues. J was trimmed by 2 bases and V by 5 bases; bases with no gene match: 3. Germline CDR1 SGHTA, CDR2 FQGNSA. The CDR3 sequence: CASSLDRAGNTIYF. CDR3 sequence (DNA): TGTGCCAGCAGCCTTGACAGGGCTGGAAACACCATATATTTT. Complete variable domain (other parts from reference TRBV7-2 and TRBJ1-3): GAGVSQSPSNKVTEKGKDVELRCDPISGHTALYWYRQSLGQGLEFLIYFQGNSAPDKSGLPSDRFSAERTGGSVSTLTIQRTQQEDSAVYLCASSLDRAGNTIYFGEGSWLTVV.

This clonotype was seen once. This chain connects TRBV20-1 to TRBJ2-3, with 8 nucleotides matching TRBD2. The length of the CDR3 is 15 residues. CDR1 and CDR2 (germline): DFQATT, SNEGSKA (reference sequence). V was clipped by 2 bases and J by 4 bases; unmatched bases: 8. The CDR3 is CSARQPGGGADTQYF. The CDR3 DNA reads as TGCAGTGCTAGACAACCGGGAGGGGGGGCAGATACGCAGTATTTT.

The chain combines TRBV6-2 or TRBV6-3 with TRBJ2-5; D is possibly TRBD1 or TRBD2 (5 bases each). This CDR3 has 16 residues. V was cut by 0 bases and J by 4 bases, with 15 bases left in between. Germline CDR1 reads MNHEY; CDR2 reads SVGEGT. The CDR3 spells CASSYSMVGERETQYF. For the CDR3, the DNA is TGTGCCAGCAGTTACTCGATGGTGGGGGAACGAGAGACCCAGTACTTC.

By share, this clonotype ranks as medium-sized (0.01 to 0.1%). This rearrangement joins TRBV7-2 to TRBJ2-7; 7 nucleotides agree with TRBD1. V shed 5 bases and J 3 bases; nucleotides not matched to a gene: 10. The CDR3 sequence is 15 residues long. CDR1 is SGHTA and CDR2 is FQGNSA in the germline V gene. The CDR3 protein is CASSPDFGTDYEQYF. The CDR3 nucleotides read TGTGCCAGCAGCCCAGACTTCGGGACAGACTACGAGCAGTACTTC. Variable domain in full (rest from reference TRBV7-2 and TRBJ2-7): GAGVSQSPSNKVTEKGKDVELRCDPISGHTALYWYRQSLGQGLEFLIYFQGNSAPDKSGLPSDRFSAERTGGSVSTLTIQRTQQEDSAVYLCASSPDFGTDYEQYFGPGTRLTVT.

This clonotype has only a few counts. The chain links TRBV7-8 to TRBJ2-5; weak D call: TRBD2 (6 bases). This CDR3 spans 18 amino acids. Per germline, CDR1 SGHVS and CDR2 FQNEAQ. Trimming removed 1 base at V and 2 bases at J, with 20 bases between. DNA for the CDR3: TGTGCCAGCAGCTTAGTGCCGATGGGACTGAACCTTCAAGAGACCCAGTACTTC. It translates to CASSLVPMGLNLQETQYF.

This clonotype was seen more than once but under ten times. The chain combines TRBV7-2 with TRBJ2-1; TRBD1 matches at 9 bases. J lost 2 bases, V lost 7 bases, and 3 bases had no gene match. There are 14 residues in the CDR3. The germline CDR1 and CDR2 sequences are SGHTA and FQGNSA. The CDR3 sequence is CASNRDRAYNEQFF. DNA for the CDR3: TGTGCCAGCAACCGGGACAGGGCCTACAATGAGCAGTTCTTC. The full variable domain, completed using reference TRBV7-2 and TRBJ2-1, is GAGVSQSPSNKVTEKGKDVELRCDPISGHTALYWYRQSLGQGLEFLIYFQGNSAPDKSGLPSDRFSAERTGGSVSTLTIQRTQQEDSAVYLCASNRDRAYNEQFFGPGTRLTVL.

This chain joins TRBV2 and TRBJ1-1; D is undetermined. Per the germline V gene, CDR1 is SNHLY and CDR2 is FYNNEI. V was clipped by 7 bases and J by 5 bases, with 11 bases between them. This CDR3 comprises 12 residues. Written as DNA, the CDR3 is TGTGCCAGCACCAGACTACGGACTGAAGCTTTCTTT. Its protein is CASTRLRTEAFF.

This chain joins TRBV6-5 and TRBJ2-2, with 13 bases that match TRBD2. CDR1 MNHEY and CDR2 SVGAGI come from the germline V gene. The CDR3 is 16 amino acids. The ends lost 6 bases at V and 9 bases at J; junction bases unmatched: 10. The CDR3 DNA reads TGTGCCAGCAGCGATGGACTAGCGGGAGACGGACGGGAGCTGTTTTTT. This codes for CASSDGLAGDGRELFF.